The clone carrying this T cell receptor (beta chain) came up once. Libraries were prepared by immunoSEQ multiplex PCR; TCRdb keeps only in-frame clonotypes and omits some of them. The repertoire holds roughly 140,000 clones, with 92% as singletons. The sample comes from a study of T cell responses to AZD1222 COVID-19 vaccine. This CDR3 is built from 17 residues. Per the germline V gene, CDR1 is LNHDA and CDR2 is SQIVND (reference sequence). V was shortened by 1 base and J by 3 bases, with 16 bases between the two germline ends. The receptor was derived from an adult who received the AZD1222 COVID-19 vaccine. The V call is TRBV19, the J call TRBJ1-5; unclear D gene. The sequencing here drew on peripheral blood, taken 28 days after the second AZD1222 dose. The CDR3 reads CASSIALKTKVNQPQHF. CDR3 DNA sequence: TGTGCCAGTAGTATAGCCCTGAAGACCAAGGTCAATCAGCCCCAGCATTTT.